One and the same sample provided the 26 T cell receptor beta chains below, sequenced in a study of blood T cell repertoires in COVID-19 (TCRdb year 2020). Preparation of the library involved the immunoSEQ multiplex PCR assay. The clones in this table, taken by TCRdb from immuneACCESS, are in-frame only. Not every clone is retained; where verified, under half of the shortfall comes from an unresolved V gene, and the cause of the rest is unknown. The sample table lists 200,000 to 250,000 clones, 88% of them with a count of one. Jointly, the top ten make up roughly 2.6% of the sample. Material: PBMCs or T cells enriched from blood (not recorded which). These receptors came from a woman under 40 who had recovered from COVID-19.

The rearrangement links TRBV7-2 to TRBJ2-1; TRBD2 might be the D (5 bases). V was cut by 4 bases and J by 0 bases, with 10 bases left in between. The CDR3 totals 15 residues. Germline CDR1 and CDR2: SGHTA and FQGNSA. The CDR3 loop reads CASSSGLSSYNEQFF. The CDR3 coding sequence is TGTGCCAGCAGCTCCGGACTTAGCTCCTACAATGAGCAGTTCTTC.

This chain links TRBV5-1 with TRBJ2-7, with 8 bases that match TRBD1. The ends lost 5 bases at V and 2 bases at J; junction bases unmatched: 3. CDR1 SGHRS and CDR2 YFSETQ come from the germline V gene. The CDR3 length is 13 residues. This CDR3 is CASRTGAAYEQYF. The DNA of the CDR3 is TGCGCCAGCAGGACAGGGGCGGCCTACGAGCAGTACTTC.

V gene TRBV4-3 combines with J gene TRBJ1-1; D not resolved. V dropped 4 bases and J dropped 5 bases, with 11 bases sitting between them. This CDR3 is 13 amino acids long. CDR1 is LGHNA and CDR2 is YSLEER in the germline V gene. Here the CDR3 reads CASSPYRYTEAFF. The CDR3 DNA reads TGCGCCAGCAGCCCCTATCGATATACTGAAGCTTTCTTT.

V and J are TRBV4-3 and TRBJ2-3, with D possibly being TRBD2 (7 bases). Trimming pared 3 bases from V and 6 bases from J, leaving 13 bases between. The CDR3 consists of 14 residues. In germline, CDR1 is LGHNA, CDR2 YSLEER. CDR3 protein: CASSQPRGGDTQYF. CDR3 nucleotides: TGCGCCAGCAGCCAGCCGAGGGGGGGGGATACGCAGTATTTT.

The chain is built from TRBV7-3 and TRBJ1-3; no reliable D call. Trimming took 9 bases from V and 4 from J, leaving 13 bases between them. Germline values: CDR1 SGHTA, CDR2 FQGTGA. The CDR3 totals 13 residues. CDR3 nucleotide sequence: TGTGCCAGGGAGGTCAGTTTAGGAAACACCATATATTTT. Encoded protein: CAREVSLGNTIYF.

V usage is TRBV19 and J usage is TRBJ2-7; perhaps TRBD1 as D (5 bases). Looked up from germline, CDR1 is LNHDA and CDR2 is SQIVND (reference sequence). Trimming removed 3 bases from V and 4 bases from J, with 19 bases in between. This CDR3 has 16 residues. Written as DNA, the CDR3 is TGTGCCAGTAGTATTATTTTTGGGGCCCTTCTGTACGAGCAGTACTTC. Protein product: CASSIIFGALLYEQYF.

The genes are TRBV10-1 and TRBJ2-1, with D hard to call. Germline CDR1 and CDR2: WNHNN and SYGVQD (reference sequence). V was cut by 6 bases and J by 2 bases, with 23 bases left in between. The CDR3 spans 18 residues. The CDR3 sequence: CASSTKNPGPAPYNEQFF. CDR3 nucleotides: TGCGCCAGCAGCACTAAGAACCCCGGCCCGGCCCCCTACAATGAGCAGTTCTTC.

Points on this clone: Its ends do not fully match the called genes, so a read error is possible. The chain carries TRBV6-1 and TRBJ2-4; 9 bases fit TRBD1. From germline, CDR1 is MNHNS and CDR2 SASEGT. This CDR3 is 13 amino acids long. The CDR3 DNA sequence: TGTGCCAGCAGTGAAGAATTTACGGGACAGGGAGACTTC. Protein product: CASSEEFTGQGDF.

V and J are TRBV4-3 and TRBJ2-7, with D perhaps matching TRBD1 (6 bases). The CDR3 is 15 residues long. Deletions cut 0 bases from V and 3 bases from J, with 12 bases between. The germline gives CDR1 LGHNA, CDR2 YSLEER. The CDR3 loop is CASSQDGRGYYEQYF. DNA for the CDR3: TGCGCCAGCAGCCAAGACGGCAGGGGATACTACGAGCAGTACTTC.

The V gene is TRBV6-6, the J gene TRBJ1-5; D call uncertain. The germline CDR1 and CDR2 sequences are MNHNY and SVGAGI (reference sequence). The V end lost 6 bases, the J end lost 8 bases, and 11 bases lay between the germline ends. The length of the CDR3 is 12 residues. The CDR3 DNA is TGTGCCAGCAGCCGGACGGAGGAGCCCCAGCATTTT. Translation gives CASSRTEEPQHF.

The chain carries TRBV5-4 and TRBJ1-1, with D possibly TRBD1 on 5 matching bases. Between the trimmed V and J ends, which lost 4 bases and 2 bases, there was a span of 18 bases. The CDR3 is 16 residues long. CDR1 and CDR2 (germline): SGHNT, YYREEE (reference sequence). CDR3 nucleotides: TGTGCCAGCAGCCCGGGTATAGGGGACTCAAACACTGAAGCTTTCTTT. Amino acids: CASSPGIGDSNTEAFF.

V usage is TRBV7-2 and J usage is TRBJ1-6, with D perhaps TRBD1 (6 bases). The CDR3 has 15 amino acids. Germline CDR1 reads SGHTA; CDR2 reads FQGNSA. Deletions cut 2 bases from V and 8 bases from J, with 13 bases between. DNA of the CDR3: TGTGCCAGCAGCTTAAGGGTTGGGGGCGATTCACCCCTCCACTTT. Translating gives CASSLRVGGDSPLHF.

J is TRBJ2-7 and V is TRBV5-4; TRBD1 aligns across 9 bases. The length of the CDR3 is 15 residues. J lost 2 bases, V lost 1 base, and 4 bases had no gene match. Germline CDR1 SGHNT, CDR2 YYREEE (reference sequence). CDR3 in DNA: TGTGCCAGCAGCTTGTCTGGGACAGGGACCTACGAGCAGTACTTC. Encoded protein: CASSLSGTGTYEQYF.

This clone has a single count. The rearrangement links TRBV11-3 to TRBJ2-7, with D possibly matching TRBD1 (6 bases). There are 16 residues in the CDR3. The germline V gene encodes CDR1 SGHNT and CDR2 YENEEA. The germline V and J ends were trimmed by 2 bases and 3 bases, with 17 bases remaining between them. The CDR3 nucleotides are TGTGCCAGCAGCTTACTCCGGGACAAGGCCATCTACGAGCAGTACTTC. The encoded protein is CASSLLRDKAIYEQYF.

J is TRBJ2-7 and V is TRBV29-1; 8 bases map to TRBD1. From germline, CDR1 is SQVTM and CDR2 ANQGSEA. V lost 1 base to trimming and J lost 3 bases; unmatched junction nucleotides: 5. This CDR3 comprises 14 residues. This CDR3 is CSVEGDRGDYEQYF. DNA for the CDR3: TGCAGCGTTGAAGGCGACAGGGGAGACTACGAGCAGTACTTC.

The chain joins TRBV5-8 to TRBJ1-5; D perhaps matches TRBD1 (5 bases). Trimming took off 2 bases at V and 3 bases at J, with 18 bases between the two ends. Germline CDR1 and CDR2: SGHTS and YDEGEE. This CDR3 is 17 amino acids long. The CDR3 DNA reads TGTGCCAGCAGCTTTAGTAGGGCGGGACGGTACAATCAGCCCCAGCATTTT. Translated: CASSFSRAGRYNQPQHF.

The gene calls are TRBV5-1 and TRBJ2-2; 8 nucleotides match TRBD2. Germline CDR1 and CDR2: SGHRS and YFSETQ. V shed 2 bases and J 3 bases; nucleotides not matched to a gene: 6. The CDR3 is 16 amino acids. CDR3: CASSFDGGADTGELFF. The CDR3 DNA sequence: TGCGCCAGCAGCTTCGACGGGGGGGCCGACACCGGGGAGCTGTTTTTT.

The rearrangement links TRBV7-9 to TRBJ1-5, with TRBD1 matching 8 bases. Germline CDR1 reads SEHNR; CDR2 reads FQNEAQ (reference sequence). CDR3 size: 15 residues. The V segment lost 4 bases and the J segment 2 bases; nucleotides outside the gene matches: 4. CDR3 sequence: CASSYGQGGNQPQHF. CDR3 nucleotide sequence: TGTGCCAGCAGCTACGGACAGGGCGGCAATCAGCCCCAGCATTTT.

The CDR3 DNA reads as TGTGCCAGCAAAGGGGGAGGAAACACCATATATTTT. Translating gives CASKGGGNTIYF. The chain recombines TRBV6-6 with TRBJ1-3; D perhaps matches TRBD1 (6 bases). Germline CDR1 MNHNY, CDR2 SVGAGI (reference sequence). V dropped 7 bases and J dropped 4 bases, with 8 bases sitting between them. The CDR3 sequence is 12 residues long.

A single count supports this clone. V and J are TRBV9 and TRBJ2-7; 10 positions agree with TRBD1. This CDR3 is 17 amino acids long. Germline V gene data show CDR1 as SGDLS and CDR2 as YYNGEE. V dropped 1 base and J dropped 1; count of bases not matched to a gene: 8. CDR3 DNA sequence: TGTGCCAGCAGCGTAACGATCGGACAGGGGGAATCCTACGAGCAGTACTTC. It yields the protein CASSVTIGQGESYEQYF. Full variable domain (missing parts from reference TRBV9 and TRBJ2-7): DSGVTQTPKHLITATGQRVTLRCSPRSGDLSVYWYQQSLDQGLQFLIQYYNGEERAKGNILERFSAQQFPDLHSELNLSSLELGDSALYFCASSVTIGQGESYEQYFGPGTRLTVT.

V usage is TRBV5-1 and J usage is TRBJ2-5, with TRBD1 identical over 11 bases. Germline V lookup: CDR1 SGHRS, CDR2 YFSETQ. This CDR3 region has 18 residues. Unmatched junction bases numbered 13, after V lost 1 base and J lost 5 bases. The CDR3 DNA reads TGCGCCAGCAGCTTGTTAGTTCCCGGACAGGGGGCTGAGGAGACCCAGTACTTC. Protein product: CASSLLVPGQGAEETQYF.

The CDR3 loop reads CASSTRRGPGTGELFF. The CDR3 nucleotides are TGTGCCAGTAGTACGAGAAGGGGGCCGGGCACCGGGGAGCTGTTTTTT. This chain connects TRBV19 to TRBJ2-2; TRBD1 aligns across 7 bases. The ends lost 4 bases at V and 4 bases at J; junction bases unmatched: 9. The CDR3 loop spans 16 amino acids. Germline V gene sequence: CDR1 LNHDA, CDR2 SQIVND (reference sequence).

V gene TRBV7-9 combines with J gene TRBJ1-4; D call uncertain. The CDR3 has 14 residues. Germline V gene data show CDR1 as SEHNR and CDR2 as FQNEAQ (reference sequence). The ends were cut back, 1 base at V and 5 bases at J, with 8 bases in the middle. The CDR3 bases are TGTGCCAGCAGCTTAGGTTTTCTAAATGAAAAACTGTTTTTT. It codes for CASSLGFLNEKLFF.

V usage is TRBV4-1 and J usage is TRBJ2-5, with D possibly matching TRBD1 (5 bases). The V end was cut by 2 bases, the J end by 5 bases, with 12 bases between. Germline lookup yields CDR1 MGHRA and CDR2 YSYEKL. The CDR3 spans 14 residues. The CDR3 protein is CASSQKGFGETQYF. The CDR3, as DNA: TGCGCCAGCAGCCAAAAGGGGTTCGGTGAGACCCAGTACTTC.

The chain joins TRBV27 to TRBJ2-7, with 12 bases fitting TRBD2. This CDR3 has 17 amino acids. V lost 1 base to trimming and J lost 1 base; unmatched junction nucleotides: 5. In germline, CDR1 is MNHEY, CDR2 SMNVEV (reference sequence). The chain's CDR3 is CASSLLTSGGQSYEQYF. As DNA, the CDR3 is TGTGCCAGCAGTTTATTGACTAGCGGGGGCCAATCCTACGAGCAGTACTTC.

The sample holds one count of this clone. The chain uses TRBV4-1 and TRBJ1-1; tentative D call: TRBD1 (5 bases). Trimming took off 0 bases at V and 1 base at J, with 12 bases between the two ends. Germline V CDR1 and CDR2: MGHRA, YSYEKL. The CDR3 has 16 residues. As DNA, the CDR3 is TGCGCCAGCAGCCAAGAGGGGCGCGTGGGGAACACTGAAGCTTTCTTT. Translated: CASSQEGRVGNTEAFF.